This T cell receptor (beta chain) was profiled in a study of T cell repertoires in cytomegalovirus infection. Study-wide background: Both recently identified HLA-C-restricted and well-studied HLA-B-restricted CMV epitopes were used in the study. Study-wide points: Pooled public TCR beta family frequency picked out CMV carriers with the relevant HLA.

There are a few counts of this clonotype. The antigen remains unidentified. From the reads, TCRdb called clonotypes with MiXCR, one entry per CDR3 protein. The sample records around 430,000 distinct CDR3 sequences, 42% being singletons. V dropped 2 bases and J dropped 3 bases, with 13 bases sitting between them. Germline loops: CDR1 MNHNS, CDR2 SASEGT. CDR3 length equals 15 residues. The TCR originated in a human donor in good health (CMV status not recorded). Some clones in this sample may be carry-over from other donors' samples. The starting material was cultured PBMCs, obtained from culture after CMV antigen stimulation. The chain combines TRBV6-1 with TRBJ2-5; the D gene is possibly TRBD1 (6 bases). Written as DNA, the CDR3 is TGTGCCAGCAGTGAATACAGGGACGGAGAAGAGACCCAGTACTTC. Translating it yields CASSEYRDGEETQYF.